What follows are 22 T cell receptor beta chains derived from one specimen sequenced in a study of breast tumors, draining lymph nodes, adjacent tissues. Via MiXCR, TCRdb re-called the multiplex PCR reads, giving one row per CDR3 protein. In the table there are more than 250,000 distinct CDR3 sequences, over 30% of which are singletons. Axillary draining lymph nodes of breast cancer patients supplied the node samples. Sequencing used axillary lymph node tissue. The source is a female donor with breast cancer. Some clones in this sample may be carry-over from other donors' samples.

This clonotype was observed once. For the CDR3, the DNA is TGTGCCAGCAGCCGTCTTGAGGGTCAGGAAGAGCATTTT. It codes for CASSRLEGQEEHF. The chain is built from TRBV28 and TRBJ1-5; unclear D gene. Germline lookup yields CDR1 MDHEN and CDR2 SYDVKM. Trimming left V 6 bases short and J 14 bases short, with 20 bases between. The CDR3 runs to 13 residues.

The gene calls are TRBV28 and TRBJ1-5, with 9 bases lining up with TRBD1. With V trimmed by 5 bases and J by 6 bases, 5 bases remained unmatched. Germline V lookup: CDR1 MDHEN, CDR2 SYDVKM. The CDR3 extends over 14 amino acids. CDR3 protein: CASSPGTGFQPQHF. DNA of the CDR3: TGTGCCAGCAGTCCCGGGACAGGGTTTCAGCCCCAGCATTTT.

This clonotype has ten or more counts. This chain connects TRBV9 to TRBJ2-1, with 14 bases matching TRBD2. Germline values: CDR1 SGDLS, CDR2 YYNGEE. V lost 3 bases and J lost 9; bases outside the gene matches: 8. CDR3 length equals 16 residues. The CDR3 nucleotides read TGTGCCAGCAGCGCGCCGGGACTAGCGGGAGTTAGTGAGCAGTTCTTC. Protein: CASSAPGLAGVSEQFF.

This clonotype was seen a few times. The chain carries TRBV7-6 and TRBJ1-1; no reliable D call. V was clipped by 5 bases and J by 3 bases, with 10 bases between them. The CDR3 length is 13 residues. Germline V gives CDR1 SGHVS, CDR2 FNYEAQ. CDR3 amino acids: CASSPGPHTEAFF. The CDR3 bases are TGTGCCAGCAGCCCCGGACCTCACACTGAAGCTTTCTTT.

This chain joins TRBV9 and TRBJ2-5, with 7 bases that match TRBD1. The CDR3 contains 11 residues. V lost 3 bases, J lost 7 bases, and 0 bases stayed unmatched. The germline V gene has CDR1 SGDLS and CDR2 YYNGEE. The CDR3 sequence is CASSGTGTQYF. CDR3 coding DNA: TGTGCCAGCAGCGGGACAGGGACCCAGTACTTC. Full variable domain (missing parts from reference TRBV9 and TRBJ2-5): DSGVTQTPKHLITATGQRVTLRCSPRSGDLSVYWYQQSLDQGLQFLIQYYNGEERAKGNILERFSAQQFPDLHSELNLSSLELGDSALYFCASSGTGTQYFGPGTRLLVL.

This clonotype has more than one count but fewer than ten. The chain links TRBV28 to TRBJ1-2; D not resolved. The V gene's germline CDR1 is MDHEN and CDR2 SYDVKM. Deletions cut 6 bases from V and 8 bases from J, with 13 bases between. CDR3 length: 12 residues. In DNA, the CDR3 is TGTGCCAGCAGCGCACTGGTGGGGGGCTACACCTTC. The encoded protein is CASSALVGGYTF.

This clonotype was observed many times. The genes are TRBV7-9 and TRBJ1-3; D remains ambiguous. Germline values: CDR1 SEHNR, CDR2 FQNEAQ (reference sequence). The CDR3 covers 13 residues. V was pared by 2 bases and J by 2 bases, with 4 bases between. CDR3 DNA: TGTGCCAGCAGCTTAAAGCCTGGAAACACCATATATTTT. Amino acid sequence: CASSLKPGNTIYF.

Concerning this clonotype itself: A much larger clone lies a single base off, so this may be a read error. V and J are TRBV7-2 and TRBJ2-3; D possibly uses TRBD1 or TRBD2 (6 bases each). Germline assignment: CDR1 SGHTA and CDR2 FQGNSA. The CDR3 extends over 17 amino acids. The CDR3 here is CASSLAGGHWGTDPQYF. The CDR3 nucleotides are TGTGCCAGCAGCTTGGCCGGGGGCCACTGGGGCACAGATCCGCAGTATTTT.

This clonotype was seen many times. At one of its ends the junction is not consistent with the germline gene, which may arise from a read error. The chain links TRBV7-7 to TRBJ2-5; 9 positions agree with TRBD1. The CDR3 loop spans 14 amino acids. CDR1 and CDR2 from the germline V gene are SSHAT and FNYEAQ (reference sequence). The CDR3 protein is CASSDGTGRGTQYF. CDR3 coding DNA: TGTGCTAGCAGCGACGGGACAGGGCGGGGGACCCAGTACTTC.

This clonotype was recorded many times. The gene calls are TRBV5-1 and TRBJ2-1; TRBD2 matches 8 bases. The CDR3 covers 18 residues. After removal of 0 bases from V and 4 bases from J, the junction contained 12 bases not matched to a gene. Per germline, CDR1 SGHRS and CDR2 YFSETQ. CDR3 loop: CASSLAGGWEWAYNEQFF. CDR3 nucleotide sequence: TGCGCCAGCAGCTTGGCGGGAGGGTGGGAGTGGGCTTACAATGAGCAGTTCTTC.

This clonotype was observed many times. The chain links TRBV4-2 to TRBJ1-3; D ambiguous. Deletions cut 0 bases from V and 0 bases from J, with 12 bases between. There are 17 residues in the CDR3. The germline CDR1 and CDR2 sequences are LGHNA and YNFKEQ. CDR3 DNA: TGTGCCAGCAGCCAAGATCTTGCGGGCTTCTCTGGAAACACCATATATTTT. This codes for CASSQDLAGFSGNTIYF.

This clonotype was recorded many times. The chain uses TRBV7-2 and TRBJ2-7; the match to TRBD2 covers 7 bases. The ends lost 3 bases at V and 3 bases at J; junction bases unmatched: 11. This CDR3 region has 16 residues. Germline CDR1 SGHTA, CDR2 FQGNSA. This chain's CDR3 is CASSLTSNLRNYEQYF. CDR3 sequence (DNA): TGTGCCAGCAGCTTGACTAGCAATCTCAGGAACTACGAGCAGTACTTC.

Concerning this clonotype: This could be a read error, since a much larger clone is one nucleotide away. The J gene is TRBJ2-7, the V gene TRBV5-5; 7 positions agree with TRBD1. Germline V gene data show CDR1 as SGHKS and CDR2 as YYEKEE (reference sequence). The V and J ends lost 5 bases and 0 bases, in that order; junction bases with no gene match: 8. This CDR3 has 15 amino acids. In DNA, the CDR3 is TGTGCCAGCAGGGGCGGACAGGACCTCTCCTACGAGCAGTACTTC. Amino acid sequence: CASRGGQDLSYEQYF.

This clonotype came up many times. The CDR3 nucleotides are TGTGCCAGCAGCTTCGGACTAGCGGGGGGGTACGAGCAGTACTTC. Its protein is CASSFGLAGGYEQYF. The V call is TRBV7-2, the J call TRBJ2-7, with 15 positions matching TRBD2. Germline-derived CDR1 and CDR2 are SGHTA and FQGNSA. Unmatched junction bases numbered 1, after V lost 3 bases and J lost 4 bases. This CDR3 contains 15 residues.

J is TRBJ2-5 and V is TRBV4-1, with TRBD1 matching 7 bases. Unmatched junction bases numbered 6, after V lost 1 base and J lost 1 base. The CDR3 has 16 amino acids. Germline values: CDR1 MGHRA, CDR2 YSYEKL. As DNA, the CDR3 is TGCGCCAGCAGCCAAGGTTTAGGGGGCCTCCAAGAGACCCAGTACTTC. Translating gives CASSQGLGGLQETQYF.

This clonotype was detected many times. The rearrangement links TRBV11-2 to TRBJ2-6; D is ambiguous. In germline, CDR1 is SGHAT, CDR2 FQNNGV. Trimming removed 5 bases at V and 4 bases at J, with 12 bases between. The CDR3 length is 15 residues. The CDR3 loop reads CASSPSLGGANVLTF. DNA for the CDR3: TGTGCCAGCAGCCCAAGCCTGGGGGGGGCCAACGTCCTGACTTTC.

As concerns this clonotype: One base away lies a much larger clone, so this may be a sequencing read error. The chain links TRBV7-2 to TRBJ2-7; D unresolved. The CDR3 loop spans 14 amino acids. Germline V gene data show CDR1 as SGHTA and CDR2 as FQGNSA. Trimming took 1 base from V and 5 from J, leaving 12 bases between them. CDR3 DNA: TGTGCCAGCAGCTTAGAAATTCTCTCGGACGAGCAGTACTTC. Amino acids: CASSLEILSDEQYF.

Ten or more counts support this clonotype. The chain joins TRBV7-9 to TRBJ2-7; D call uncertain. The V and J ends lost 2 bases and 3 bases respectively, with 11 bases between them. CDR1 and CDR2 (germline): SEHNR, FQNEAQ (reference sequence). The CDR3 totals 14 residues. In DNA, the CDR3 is TGTGCCAGCAGCTTATTGGGCCCAAACTACGAGCAGTACTTC. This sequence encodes CASSLLGPNYEQYF.

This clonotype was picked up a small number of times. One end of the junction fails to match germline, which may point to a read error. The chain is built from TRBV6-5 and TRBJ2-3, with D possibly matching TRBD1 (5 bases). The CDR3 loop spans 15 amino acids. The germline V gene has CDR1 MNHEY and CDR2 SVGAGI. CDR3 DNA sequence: TGTGCCAGCAGTCACTCGGCAGGGAACGCAGATACGCAGTATTTT. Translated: CASSHSAGNADTQYF.

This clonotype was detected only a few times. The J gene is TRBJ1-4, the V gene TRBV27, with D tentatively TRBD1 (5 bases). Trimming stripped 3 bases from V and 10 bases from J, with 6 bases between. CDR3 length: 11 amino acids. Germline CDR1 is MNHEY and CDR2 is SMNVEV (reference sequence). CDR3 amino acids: CASSFGGKLFF. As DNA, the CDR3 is TGTGCCAGCAGTTTTGGGGGAAAACTGTTTTTT.

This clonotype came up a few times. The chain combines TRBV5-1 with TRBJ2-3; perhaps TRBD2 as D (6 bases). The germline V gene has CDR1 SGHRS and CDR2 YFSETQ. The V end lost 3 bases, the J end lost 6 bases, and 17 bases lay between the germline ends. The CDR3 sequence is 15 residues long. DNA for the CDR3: TGCGCCAGCAGCTCCCTAAGCACTACTAGCGATACGCAGTATTTT. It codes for CASSSLSTTSDTQYF.

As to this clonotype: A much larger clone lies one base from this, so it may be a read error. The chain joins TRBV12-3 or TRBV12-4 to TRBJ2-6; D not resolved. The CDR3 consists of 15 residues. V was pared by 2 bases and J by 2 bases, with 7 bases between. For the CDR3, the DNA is TGTGCCAGCAGTTTATACGTCCCTGGGGCCAACGTCCTGACTTTC. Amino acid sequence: CASSLYVPGANVLTF.